This TCR beta chain derives from a study of human T cells and chemical hapten exposure. MiXCR was run by TCRdb on the RACE reads, yielding one entry per CDR3 protein. Among approximately 91,000 distinct CDR3 sequences listed, around 10% were seen once. Study results and limitations: Significantly more large CDR3 similarity clusters were formed by expanded TCRs than by controls.

Notes on this clonotype: Antigen unknown.

Described time point: patch test 2, 6 weeks after DPC sensitization. Noted treatment: therapeutic diphenylcyclopropenone sensitization with weekly scalp DPC. The source was whole blood, collected in connection with sensitization to the hapten diphenylcyclopropenone (DPC). This TCR derives from a man aged 18 to 30 with alopecia areata. Some clones in this sample may be carry-over from other donors' samples.

CDR3 loop: CASRGPLGAEDSYEQYV. The CDR3 DNA is TGTGCCAGCAGGGGACCTTTAGGGGCTGAGGACTCCTACGAGCAGTACGTC. The V and J genes are TRBV6-2 or TRBV6-3 and TRBJ2-7, with D perhaps being TRBD1 or TRBD2 (5 bases each). Per germline, CDR1 MNHEY and CDR2 SVGEGT. The CDR3 totals 17 residues. The V end lost 6 bases, the J end lost 0 bases, and 21 bases lay between the germline ends.